A single sample is the source of the 21 T cell receptor beta chains below, sequenced in a study of T cell changes during pregnancy in multiple sclerosis. Profiled with immunoSEQ multiplex PCR; TCRdb holds only in-frame clones, not every one. The sample carries about 59,000 clones, 90% to 95% recorded once. Specimen: CD4+ T cells from peripheral blood mononuclear cells, collected before pregnancy. These receptors originate from a female donor with multiple sclerosis, enrolled in a pregnancy study.

This clone is a singleton in its sample. This chain joins TRBV19 and TRBJ2-3; D might be TRBD1 (6 bases). Germline V gene sequence: CDR1 LNHDA, CDR2 SQIVND (reference sequence). Trimming stripped 7 bases from V and 3 bases from J, with 17 bases between. CDR3 length: 15 residues. CDR3 in amino acids: CASTPDRRPTDTQYF. CDR3 nucleotide sequence: TGTGCCAGTACCCCGGACAGAAGACCTACAGATACGCAGTATTTT.

V and J are TRBV20-1 and TRBJ1-1, with D maybe TRBD1 (5 bases). The germline V and J ends were trimmed by 5 bases and 5 bases, with 9 bases remaining between them. CDR1 is DFQATT, CDR2 SNEGSKA, per germline (reference sequence). This CDR3 has 11 residues. CDR3 protein: CSAAGKTEAFF. CDR3 coding DNA: TGCAGTGCTGCAGGGAAGACTGAAGCTTTCTTT.

The rearrangement uses TRBV29-1 and TRBJ1-3; D gene unclear. CDR3 size: 11 residues. Germline-derived CDR1 and CDR2 are SQVTM and ANQGSEA. Trimming stripped 1 base from V and 6 bases from J, with 4 bases between. The DNA for the CDR3 is TGCAGCGTTGAAGTTATAAACACCATATATTTT. Encoded protein: CSVEVINTIYF. The entire variable domain, with the rest obtained from reference TRBV29-1 and TRBJ1-3, is as follows: SAVISQKPSRDICQRGTSLTIQCQVDSQVTMMFWYRQQPGQSLTLIATANQGSEATYESGFVIDKFPISRPNLTFSTLTVSNMSPEDSSIYLCSVEVINTIYFGEGSWLTVV.

The chain carries TRBV5-1 and TRBJ2-2; maybe TRBD1 (5 bases). In germline, CDR1 is SGHRS, CDR2 YFSETQ. This CDR3 is built from 18 residues. V was trimmed by 2 bases and J by 0 bases, leaving 17 bases between them. This CDR3 is CASSFGAQGRANTGELFF. In nucleotides, the CDR3 is TGCGCCAGCAGCTTTGGGGCCCAGGGCAGAGCGAACACCGGGGAGCTGTTTTTT.

In nucleotides, the CDR3 is TGTGCCAGCAGGGGCTCGGGGGGGCAGGGGGTACCCTTCTTC. Protein sequence: CASRGSGGQGVPFF. The chain employs TRBV4-2 and TRBJ2-1; the D gene is possibly TRBD2 (8 bases). Germline CDR1 reads LGHNA; CDR2 reads YNFKEQ. Trimming stripped 6 bases from V and 16 bases from J, with 25 bases between. The CDR3 is 14 residues long.

The chain uses TRBV19 and TRBJ1-5; D is perhaps TRBD1 (5 bases). V was shortened by 5 bases and J by 2 bases, with 16 bases between the two germline ends. The CDR3 extends over 16 amino acids. From germline, CDR1 is LNHDA and CDR2 SQIVND (reference sequence). This CDR3 is CASSPKDRLGNQPQHF. DNA for the CDR3: TGTGCCAGTAGTCCAAAAGACAGACTAGGCAATCAGCCCCAGCATTTT.

The CDR3 spells CASSIVQGLGGNTIYF. The CDR3 nucleotides read TGTGCCAGTAGTATAGTCCAGGGTCTGGGCGGAAACACCATATATTTT. The chain links TRBV19 to TRBJ1-3; weak D call: TRBD1 (5 bases). Germline V gene lookup returns CDR1 LNHDA and CDR2 SQIVND (reference sequence). This CDR3 contains 16 residues. The V gene lost 1 base and the J gene lost 4 bases, with 14 bases spanning the gap.

The chain carries TRBV11-2 and TRBJ2-5; 8 nucleotides line up with TRBD2. Unmatched junction bases numbered 9, after V lost 3 bases and J lost 6 bases. The germline V gene has CDR1 SGHAT and CDR2 FQNNGV. The CDR3 has 15 residues. The CDR3 region is CASSFGGAGPKTQYF. The CDR3 DNA is TGTGCCAGCAGCTTCGGGGGGGCAGGGCCGAAGACCCAGTACTTC.

This rearrangement joins TRBV5-4 to TRBJ1-2; 8 bases are a match to TRBD1. CDR3 length: 14 residues. The germline gives CDR1 SGHNT, CDR2 YYREEE (reference sequence). The V and J ends lost 4 bases and 1 base, in that order; junction bases with no gene match: 3. The CDR3: CASSVDRVNYGYTF. The CDR3 coding sequence is TGTGCCAGCAGCGTGGACAGGGTTAACTATGGCTACACCTTC.

This clone has only a few counts. The rearrangement links TRBV7-9 to TRBJ2-5; TRBD2 agrees at 7 bases. Germline V gives CDR1 SEHNR, CDR2 FQNEAQ (reference sequence). Trimming at V came to 3 bases and at J to 4 bases, leaving 11 bases not matched to a gene. This CDR3 is 16 amino acids long. CDR3 protein: CASSFGGSGVAETQYF. The CDR3 DNA reads as TGTGCCAGCAGCTTTGGCGGGAGTGGGGTGGCAGAGACCCAGTACTTC.

The CDR3 DNA is TGTGCCAGCAGCTTAGTAGACTCTTACGAGCAGTACTTC. Translated, it gives CASSLVDSYEQYF. The chain carries TRBV7-2 and TRBJ2-7; D uncertain. V was trimmed by 1 base and J by 4 bases, leaving 8 bases between them. CDR1 and CDR2 (germline): SGHTA, FQGNSA. This CDR3 has 13 residues.

The V gene is TRBV14, the J gene TRBJ2-7; 8 positions match TRBD2. Germline CDR1 is SGHDN and CDR2 is FVKESK. The CDR3 runs 14 residues. J gave up 2 bases and V 4 bases, and 4 bases lay outside the gene matches. CDR3: CASSRAGVPYEQYF. The DNA of the CDR3 is TGTGCCAGCAGCCGAGCGGGAGTACCCTACGAGCAGTACTTC.

The chain carries TRBV19 and TRBJ2-5, with 7 bases matching TRBD2. Germline V lookup: CDR1 LNHDA, CDR2 SQIVND (reference sequence). The CDR3 sequence is 15 residues long. V trimming: 4 bases; J trimming: 2 bases; junction bases outside the gene matches: 7. CDR3 nucleotide sequence: TGTGCCAGTAGTAGCCGAGGCGGGGGTCAAGAGACCCAGTACTTC. Encoded protein: CASSSRGGGQETQYF.

The CDR3 spells CASSRQGAHEQYF. CDR3 in DNA: TGTGCCAGCAGTCGGCAGGGGGCCCACGAGCAGTACTTC. The chain joins TRBV2 to TRBJ2-7; 8 bases agree with TRBD1. V lost 5 bases to trimming and J lost 5 bases; unmatched junction nucleotides: 5. CDR1 is SNHLY, CDR2 FYNNEI, per germline. The CDR3 totals 13 residues.

V gene TRBV7-8 combines with J gene TRBJ1-1; D call uncertain. This CDR3 has 16 residues. V lost 5 bases and J lost 1, with 17 bases in between. In germline, CDR1 is SGHVS, CDR2 FQNEAQ. DNA for the CDR3: TGTGCCAGCAGCCCCCTCGGGGTCGCGGAGAACACTGAAGCTTTCTTT. It specifies CASSPLGVAENTEAFF.

V and J are TRBV19 and TRBJ2-5; D remains unclear. The CDR3 has 11 residues. Germline loops: CDR1 LNHDA, CDR2 SQIVND (reference sequence). The germline V and J ends were trimmed by 6 bases and 2 bases, with 4 bases remaining between them. In nucleotides, the CDR3 is TGTGCCAGTAGCCTGCAAGAGACCCAGTACTTC. This encodes CASSLQETQYF. The full variable domain, with the rest looked up from reference TRBV19 and TRBJ2-5, is DGGITQSPKYLFRKEGQNVTLSCEQNLNHDAMYWYRQDPGQGLRLIYYSQIVNDFQKGDIAEGYSVSREKKESFPLTVTSAQKNPTAFYLCASSLQETQYFGPGTRLLVL.

This clone was detected once. The CDR3 here is CASSVGAGLNEKLFF. Written as DNA, the CDR3 is TGTGCCAGCAGCGTAGGGGCAGGCCTTAATGAAAAACTGTTTTTT. The chain joins TRBV9 to TRBJ1-4; D not resolved. There are 15 residues in the CDR3. Germline assignment: CDR1 SGDLS and CDR2 YYNGEE. Deletions cut 0 bases from V and 4 bases from J, with 10 bases between.

CDR3 region: CASSYQGPGGSTDTQYF. Here the CDR3 DNA reads TGTGCCAGCAGCTACCAAGGTCCGGGAGGGAGCACAGATACGCAGTATTTT. V and J are TRBV7-2 and TRBJ2-3, with 8 bases that match TRBD2. Germline lookup yields CDR1 SGHTA and CDR2 FQGNSA. The CDR3 is made up of 17 amino acids. Trimming removed 4 bases from V and 0 bases from J; junction bases left unmatched: 9.

The chain has TRBV30 and TRBJ1-4; TRBD1 is a possible D gene (5 bases). The CDR3 sequence is 14 residues long. The germline V gene has CDR1 GTSNPN and CDR2 SVGIG (reference sequence). Trimming shortened V by 1 base and J by 7 bases, and 13 bases separated the two germline ends. The CDR3 here is CAWSGGVGGEKLFF. CDR3 in DNA: TGTGCCTGGAGTGGCGGAGTGGGGGGTGAAAAACTGTTTTTT.

The genes are TRBV10-3 and TRBJ2-2; TRBD2 matches 9 bases. V gave up 7 bases and J gave up 7 bases; unmatched junction bases: 4. The CDR3 spans 13 residues. The germline CDR1 and CDR2 sequences are ENHRY and SYGVKD. The CDR3 reads CAIKREADGELFF. The CDR3 DNA reads as TGTGCCATCAAGCGGGAGGCTGACGGGGAGCTGTTTTTT.

The gene calls are TRBV25-1 and TRBJ1-2; 7 bases are shared with TRBD1. The CDR3 has 14 amino acids. Trimming took 1 base from V and 8 from J; bases not matched to a gene: 7. The germline gives CDR1 MGHDK, CDR2 SYGVNS. CDR3 nucleotide sequence: TGTGCCAGCAGTGAATTTGGGCAGGGGGGCGGCTACACCTTC. This sequence encodes CASSEFGQGGGYTF.